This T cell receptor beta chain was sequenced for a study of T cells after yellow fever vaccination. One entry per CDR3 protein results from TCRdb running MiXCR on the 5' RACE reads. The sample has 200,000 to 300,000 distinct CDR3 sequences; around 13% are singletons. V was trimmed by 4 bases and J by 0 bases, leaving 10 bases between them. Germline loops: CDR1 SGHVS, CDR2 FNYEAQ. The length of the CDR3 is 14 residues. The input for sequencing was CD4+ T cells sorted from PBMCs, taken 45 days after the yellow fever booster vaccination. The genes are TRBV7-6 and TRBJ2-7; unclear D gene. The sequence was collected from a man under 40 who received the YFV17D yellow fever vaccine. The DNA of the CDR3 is TGTGCCAGCAGCTCGACCTTTAGCTCCTACGAGCAGTACTTC. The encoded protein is CASSSTFSSYEQYF.